The sequence of this TCR beta chain was determined in a study of OX40 agonist ivuxolimab in advanced cancers. Regarding the complete study: Ivuxolimab was an agonistic, fully human IgG2 monoclonal antibody directed against OX40 (CD134), a costimulatory receptor. Intravenous ivuxolimab was administered to patients every 2 weeks at six dose levels: 0.01, 0.1, 0.3, 1.5, 3 and 10 mg/kg. Of the 50 to 55 dose-escalation patients, hepatocellular carcinoma was present in approximately 20, melanoma in approximately 15, renal cell carcinoma in 9 and head and neck cancer in 9. A male proportion of roughly 80% and a mean age of around 60 years, ranging from about 20 to 80, were recorded for the dose-escalation cohort. Prior anti-PD-1, anti-PD-L1 or anti-CTLA-4 therapy was permitted, and approximately 40% of dose-escalation patients had received checkpoint inhibitors. Partial responses were achieved by three dose-escalation patients, of whom one had hepatocellular carcinoma and two had cutaneous melanoma. Peripheral TCRbeta sequencing was intended to test whether TCR sequence diversity was altered and clonal T-cell expansion was caused by ivuxolimab. The paper covers the monotherapy dose-escalation part of the phase I ivuxolimab trial, which included N ≈ 50 patients.

Inclusive of the bounding cysteine and phenylalanine, the CDR3 is 14 residues long. Solely the CDR3 DNA is kept, with 42 bases framed from the first base. From the germline V gene (reference sequence), CDR1 is LNHDA and CDR2 is SQIVND. Trimming removed 7 bases from V and 2 bases from J, leaving 14 bases between the germline ends. For sequencing of the TCRbeta CDR3 region, genomic DNA was extracted from the sorted cells. TCRbeta CDR3 regions were sequenced using the immunoSEQ Assay. Imported from immuneACCESS, the table was reduced by TCRdb to in-frame sequences with V and J called. These copies leave out some clones; in studies compared against another copy, an unresolved V gene accounts for under half, and the cause of the remainder is not known. This sample lists some 80,000 clones; approximately 86% were detected once. Under 2% of the sample rests with the top ten. The trial excluded patients who had a history of autoimmune disease or were on systemic immunosuppression. Peripheral blood for TCR sequencing was drawn from every dose cohort at baseline, at cycle 4 day 1 and at cycle 7 day 1. Samples were obtained from an open-label, multicenter, first-in-human phase I dose-escalation trial of ivuxolimab. Adults with locally advanced or metastatic melanoma, renal cell, hepatocellular, or head and neck squamous cell carcinoma were enrolled in the trial. Before TCR sequencing, CD4+ and CD8+ T cells were separately sorted from peripheral blood.

The paper's findings and limits, for the study overall: After ivuxolimab, CD8+ T cells had more expanded clones than CD4+ T cells on average. Clonal expansion of both CD4+ and CD8+ blood T cells was observed from baseline to week 6 at doses 0.1 to 3.0 mg/kg. In the 0.1-3.0 mg/kg groups, partial responders had among the lowest normalized peripheral clonal expansion, particularly in CD8+ T cells. Low levels of normalized T-cell clonal expansion were also seen in some patients who did not respond. Which antigens the clonally expanded peripheral T cells were specific for was not determined.

This clone was seen a handful of times. What antigen it recognizes has not been identified. Base qualities are not recorded, but no much larger clone differs from it by a single base. This sequence originates from an adult with an advanced solid tumor such as melanoma, head and neck, liver or kidney cancer. The source material was CD4+ or CD8+ T cells sorted from blood, sampled in a trial of the OX40 agonist ivuxolimab. This chain joins TRBV19 to TRBJ1-2; the D segment could be TRBD1, given 5 matching bases. The CDR3 has the sequence CASTPARANYGYTF. The DNA reads as follows: TGTGCCAGTACACCAGCCAGGGCAAACTATGGCTACACCTTC.